A single sample is the source of the 21 T cell receptor beta chains below, sequenced in a study of T cell changes during pregnancy in multiple sclerosis. Libraries were prepared by immunoSEQ multiplex PCR; TCRdb keeps only in-frame clonotypes and omits some of them. The sample includes 45,000 to 60,000 clones, 70% to 90% seen only once; the top ten take under 2%. The sample was peripheral blood, taken in the first trimester of pregnancy. These receptors originate from a female donor with multiple sclerosis, enrolled in a pregnancy study.

This chain joins TRBV5-7 and TRBJ1-2; 9 bases line up with TRBD1. TRBV5-7 is identified as an open reading frame with a role that is uncertain. The CDR3 loop spans 14 amino acids. V lost 3 bases and J lost 5; bases outside the gene matches: 5. CDR3 DNA sequence: TGTGCCAGCAGCTCGGACAGGGGAGGTTATGGCTACACCTTC. The encoded protein is CASSSDRGGYGYTF.

The V call is TRBV9, the J call TRBJ2-5, with TRBD1 matching over 9 bases. The ends lost 4 bases at V and 3 bases at J; junction bases unmatched: 10. The length of the CDR3 is 16 residues. CDR1 and CDR2 (germline): SGDLS, YYNGEE. CDR3 coding DNA: TGTGCCAGCAGCCTGTGGGACAGGGAGGTAGAAGAGACCCAGTACTTC. As protein: CASSLWDREVEETQYF. The whole variable domain, filled in from reference TRBV9 and TRBJ2-5, reads DSGVTQTPKHLITATGQRVTLRCSPRSGDLSVYWYQQSLDQGLQFLIQYYNGEERAKGNILERFSAQQFPDLHSELNLSSLELGDSALYFCASSLWDREVEETQYFGPGTRLLVL.

The chain carries TRBV4-1 and TRBJ2-2, with unresolved D. V was clipped by 4 bases and J by 6 bases, with 15 bases between them. The length of the CDR3 is 15 residues. Germline V gene data show CDR1 as MGHRA and CDR2 as YSYEKL. The CDR3 bases are TGCGCCAGCAGCCCGCATAGTGTCGAGGCCGGGGAGCTGTTTTTT. Protein sequence: CASSPHSVEAGELFF.

V and J are TRBV5-1 and TRBJ2-7; TRBD1 agrees at 9 bases. V was pared by 0 bases and J by 6 bases, with 1 base of the junction left unmatched. The CDR3 is 13 residues long. Germline CDR1 SGHRS, CDR2 YFSETQ. CDR3: CASSLGQGGEQYF. CDR3 in DNA: TGCGCCAGCAGCTTGGGACAGGGGGGCGAGCAGTACTTC.

Notes on this clone: A read error may account for a junction end that differs from germline. The chain carries TRBV30 and TRBJ1-4; D is perhaps TRBD1 (5 bases). Germline V lookup: CDR1 GTSNPN, CDR2 SVGIG (reference sequence). The CDR3 consists of 12 residues. The CDR3 spells CARRSGTGHLFF. For the CDR3, the DNA is TGTGCCCGGAGGTCAGGGACTGGGCACCTGTTTTTT.

This chain links TRBV4-2 with TRBJ1-4; 9 bases fit TRBD1. Germline CDR1 reads LGHNA; CDR2 reads YNFKEQ. The V gene end was trimmed by 5 bases and the J gene end by 8 bases; junction bases not matched to a gene: 9. This CDR3 has 15 amino acids. This chain's CDR3 is CASSIARTGDEKLFF. CDR3 bases: TGTGCCAGCAGCATTGCGAGGACAGGGGACGAAAAACTGTTTTTT.

The V and J genes are TRBV5-1 and TRBJ2-7; D is unresolved. Trimming took off 4 bases at V and 5 bases at J, with 16 bases between the two ends. The length of the CDR3 is 14 residues. Germline V gives CDR1 SGHRS, CDR2 YFSETQ. CDR3 residues: CASSRSTVGDEQYF. DNA of the CDR3: TGCGCCAGCAGCAGAAGCACAGTTGGCGACGAGCAGTACTTC.

This chain links TRBV9 with TRBJ1-1; weak D call: TRBD1 (6 bases). Trimming pared 1 base from V and 4 bases from J, leaving 8 bases between. The CDR3 has 13 residues. The germline V gene encodes CDR1 SGDLS and CDR2 YYNGEE. The CDR3 region has the DNA TGTGCCAGCAGCGTACTAGGGGGCACTGAAGCTTTCTTT. The encoded protein is CASSVLGGTEAFF.

V gene TRBV30 combines with J gene TRBJ2-1; 7 bases map to TRBD1. J lost 4 bases, V lost 5 bases, and 26 bases had no gene match. The CDR3 is 20 amino acids. CDR1 is GTSNPN, CDR2 SVGIG, per germline (reference sequence). CDR3: CAWVRHRDSAYNPIYNEQFF. In DNA, the CDR3 is TGTGCCTGGGTCAGACACCGGGACAGTGCTTACAACCCCATTTACAATGAGCAGTTCTTC.

The V and J genes are TRBV7-2 and TRBJ2-5; no reliable D call. Trimming took 1 base from V and 5 from J, leaving 11 bases between them. Germline V gene data show CDR1 as SGHTA and CDR2 as FQGNSA. The CDR3 length is 14 residues. The CDR3 protein is CASSLGSASETQYF. In DNA, the CDR3 is TGTGCCAGCAGCTTAGGAAGCGCTTCTGAGACCCAGTACTTC.

The genes are TRBV19 and TRBJ1-1; tentative D call: TRBD1 (5 bases). Between the trimmed V and J ends, which lost 4 bases and 3 bases, there was a span of 15 bases. CDR1 and CDR2 (germline): LNHDA, SQIVND (reference sequence). The CDR3 runs to 15 residues. The CDR3 nucleotides are TGTGCCAGTAGTAAGCCCGGGGGGGACCACACTGAAGCTTTCTTT. Protein sequence: CASSKPGGDHTEAFF. The full variable domain, with the rest looked up from reference TRBV19 and TRBJ1-1, is DGGITQSPKYLFRKEGQNVTLSCEQNLNHDAMYWYRQDPGQGLRLIYYSQIVNDFQKGDIAEGYSVSREKKESFPLTVTSAQKNPTAFYLCASSKPGGDHTEAFFGQGTRLTVV.

The V gene is TRBV4-3, the J gene TRBJ2-6, with D maybe TRBD1 (6 bases). Germline V CDR1 and CDR2: LGHNA, YSLEER. The CDR3 totals 16 residues. Trimming shortened V by 1 base and J by 3 bases, and 10 bases separated the two germline ends. As DNA, the CDR3 is TGCGCCAGCAGCCAAGGCACAGGGTTTGGGGCCAACGTCCTGACTTTC. Protein product: CASSQGTGFGANVLTF.

This clone came up once. The chain has TRBV5-1 and TRBJ2-1; 7 bases are shared with TRBD1. Germline values: CDR1 SGHRS, CDR2 YFSETQ. V gave up 5 bases and J gave up 0 bases; unmatched junction bases: 11. There are 17 residues in the CDR3. The CDR3 nucleotides are TGCGCCAGCAGTGCCACCGACAGGGCCAGCTCCTACAATGAGCAGTTCTTC. It specifies CASSATDRASSYNEQFF.

The V and J genes are TRBV19 and TRBJ2-3; D gene uncertain. The germline V gene encodes CDR1 LNHDA and CDR2 SQIVND (reference sequence). V was cut by 7 bases and J by 1 base, with 12 bases left in between. The CDR3 extends over 14 amino acids. The CDR3 loop is CASTGISRTDTQYF. The CDR3 DNA reads as TGTGCCAGTACGGGTATCTCCCGCACAGATACGCAGTATTTT.

A word on this clone: As the CDR3 is not closed by the conserved phenylalanine or tryptophan, this likely results from a read error. Because the CDR3's place on the DNA is in doubt, the DNA is left out and the CDR3 is given as listed by TCRdb. Here the CDR3 reads CASSSSGDLPCD. The rearrangement uses TRBV10-2 and TRBJ2-3; the table's D gene call, TRBD2, was not cross checked with the DNA. Germline V gene lookup returns CDR1 WSHSY and CDR2 SAAADI. The CDR3 comprises 12 residues, both ends counted.

CDR3 loop: CASNWDWDNDYGYTF. As DNA, the CDR3 is TGTGCCAGTAATTGGGACTGGGATAACGACTATGGCTACACCTTC. The chain combines TRBV19 with TRBJ1-2, with D perhaps TRBD1 (5 bases). Per the germline V gene, CDR1 is LNHDA and CDR2 is SQIVND (reference sequence). The V end was cut by 7 bases, the J end by 3 bases, with 18 bases between. The CDR3 loop spans 15 amino acids.

V usage is TRBV18 and J usage is TRBJ2-2; D uncertain. Germline CDR1 is KGHSH and CDR2 is LQKENI. V was clipped by 5 bases and J by 1 base, with 5 bases between them. This CDR3 region has 13 residues. As DNA, the CDR3 is TGTGCCAGCTCAATCAGGAACACCGGGGAGCTGTTTTTT. Encoded protein: CASSIRNTGELFF.

The chain couples TRBV10-3 to TRBJ2-3; no firm D call. The germline V gene encodes CDR1 ENHRY and CDR2 SYGVKD. This CDR3 has 12 residues. With 11 bases removed from V and 6 bases from J, the gap between germline ends came to 15 bases. The CDR3 spells CAVAPAGDTQYF. The CDR3, as DNA: TGTGCCGTCGCTCCCGCCGGGGATACGCAGTATTTT.

The J gene is TRBJ2-7, the V gene TRBV5-1; 9 bases line up with TRBD1. Looked up from germline, CDR1 is SGHRS and CDR2 is YFSETQ. This CDR3 region has 16 residues. J gave up 1 base and V 4 bases, and 9 bases lay outside the gene matches. DNA for the CDR3: TGCGCCAGCAGCCGGACCGGGACAGGGATGTCCTACGAGCAGTACTTC. Translating gives CASSRTGTGMSYEQYF. Together with reference TRBV5-1 and TRBJ2-7, the CDR3 gives the full variable domain: KAGVTQTPRYLIKTRGQQVTLSCSPISGHRSVSWYQQTPGQGLQFLFEYFSETQRNKGNFPGRFSGRQFSNSRSEMNVSTLELGDSALYLCASSRTGTGMSYEQYFGPGTRLTVT.

This rearrangement joins TRBV29-1 to TRBJ2-7; D unresolved. The CDR3 runs 12 residues. V lost 4 bases and J 6 bases, leaving 13 bases between the germline ends. Germline V lookup: CDR1 SQVTM, CDR2 ANQGSEA. Here the CDR3 DNA reads TGCAGCGTTGGGGCCCCCCGTGGCGAGCAGTACTTC. This sequence encodes CSVGAPRGEQYF.

The chain couples TRBV4-2 to TRBJ1-6; 7 bases line up with TRBD1. With V trimmed by 1 base and J by 6 bases, 6 bases remained unmatched. CDR1 and CDR2 (germline): LGHNA, YNFKEQ. The CDR3 is 16 residues long. CDR3 coding DNA: TGTGCCAGCAGCCAAGCTTCCGACAGGGTTAATTCACCCCTCCACTTT. Its translation: CASSQASDRVNSPLHF.